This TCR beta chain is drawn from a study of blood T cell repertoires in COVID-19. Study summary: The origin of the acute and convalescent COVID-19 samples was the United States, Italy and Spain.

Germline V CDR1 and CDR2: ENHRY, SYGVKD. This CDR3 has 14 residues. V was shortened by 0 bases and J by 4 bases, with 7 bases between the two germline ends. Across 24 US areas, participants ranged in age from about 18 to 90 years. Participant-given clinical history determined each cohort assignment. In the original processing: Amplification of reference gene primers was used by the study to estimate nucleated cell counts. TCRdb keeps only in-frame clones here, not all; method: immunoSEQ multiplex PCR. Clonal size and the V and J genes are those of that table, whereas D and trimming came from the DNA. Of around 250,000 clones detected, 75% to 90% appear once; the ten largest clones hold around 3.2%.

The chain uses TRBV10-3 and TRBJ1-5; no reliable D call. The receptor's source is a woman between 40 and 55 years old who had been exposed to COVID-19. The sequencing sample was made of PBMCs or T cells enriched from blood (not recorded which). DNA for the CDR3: TGTGCCATCAGTGAGTCTGCAGGAAATCAGCCCCAGCATTTT. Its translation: CAISESAGNQPQHF.